This TCR beta chain was captured by sequencing in a study of CD8+ T cells in alopecia areata. Study-wide context: Female C3H/HeJ mice aged about 7-10 weeks received skin from roughly 6-12-month-old C3H/HeJ donors with spontaneous alopecia. Study-wide results and limits: Scalp samples also contribute reads from the resident alphabeta T cells found in normal skin. In lesional scalp, particularly from alopecia totalis/universalis, clonality was higher than in normal scalp.

This CDR3 is built from 14 residues. The V gene's germline CDR1 is FNHDT and CDR2 SITEND (reference sequence). Losses at the gene ends were 2 bases for V and 3 bases for J; bases not matched to a gene: 3. In its sample, this clone is large. The antigen is undetermined. Gene names refer to mouse genes. The read gets to within 4 residues of the CDR3 end, and the germline J gene fills in the rest. Sequencing used cDNA as its template, made by extracting RNA and reverse transcribing it. Measured with immunoSEQ multiplex PCR; TCRdb has only the in-frame clones, and not every one. Recorded here are 1,500 to 2,000 clones, none singletons. Time point described: mouse skin at time of skin grafting. Investigators biopsied the skin of recipient mice at grafting and again 3 and 6 weeks later.

The chain recombines TRBV19 with TRBJ1-1; 8 positions match TRBD1. This TCR was recovered from a C3H/HeJ mouse with alopecia areata. The strain's MHC type: H2-k. The sample consisted of skin, taken at week 0. The CDR3 loop reads CASSIRGRDTEVFF. CDR3 DNA (partial): TGTGCCAGCAGTATCAGGGGGCGCGACACA.